The clone carrying this TCR beta chain was recorded at least ten times. The antigen is undetermined. These data come from a study of post-analysis software for immune sequencing data. Background on the study: Disease courses included relapsing-remitting, secondary progressive and progressive-relapsing multiple sclerosis.

Findings of the study overall: Four or five TRBV segments (TRBV5-6, TRBV5-1 and TRBV20-1 among them) occurred more frequently in patients than in controls.

The library was made from cDNA and included unique molecular identifiers. When 1 to 10 million T cells were used, they gave approximately 450,000 cDNA molecules. TCRdb processed the PCR reads anew with MiXCR; each CDR3 protein has one entry. The sample shows under 200,000 distinct CDR3 sequences, about 30% of them seen only once. With V trimmed by 4 bases and J by 10 bases, 13 bases remained unmatched. Germline loops: CDR1 LGHDT, CDR2 YNNKEL (reference sequence). The CDR3 totals 15 residues. This chain uses TRBV3-1 with TRBJ2-1; 7 bases agree with TRBD1. The source is a girl aged 2-17 years with multiple sclerosis. The sequencing sample was made of blood. CDR3 protein: CASSPFRQGDREQFF. CDR3 coding DNA: TGTGCCAGCAGCCCGTTCAGACAGGGAGATCGCGAGCAGTTCTTC.